This T cell receptor (beta chain) was identified during a study of OX40 agonist ivuxolimab in advanced cancers. Whole-study context: The dose-escalation cohort was over 65% male, with a mean age of around 60 years, ranging about 23 to 90.

CDR1 and CDR2 from the germline V gene are SGHTA and FQGNSA. V shed 5 bases and J shed 6 bases, with 20 bases lying between them. The CDR3 length is 15 residues. Study-wide points: Low normalized T-cell clonal expansion was also seen in some nonresponders. Compared with CD4+, CD8+ T cells on average had more expanded clones.

Turning to this clone: Its antigen is still unknown.

Measured with immunoSEQ multiplex PCR; TCRdb has only the in-frame clones, and not every one. Among about 16,000 clones listed, roughly 86% were seen once. The source material was CD4+ or CD8+ T cells sorted from blood, sampled in a trial of the OX40 agonist ivuxolimab. The chain uses TRBV7-2 and TRBJ2-7; no clear D. The receptor comes from an adult with an advanced solid tumor such as melanoma, head and neck, liver or kidney cancer. The CDR3 DNA follows: TGTGCCAGCAGCCAACGGGCAGGAACCCTTTTCGAGCAGTACTTC. Translation: CASSQRAGTLFEQYF.